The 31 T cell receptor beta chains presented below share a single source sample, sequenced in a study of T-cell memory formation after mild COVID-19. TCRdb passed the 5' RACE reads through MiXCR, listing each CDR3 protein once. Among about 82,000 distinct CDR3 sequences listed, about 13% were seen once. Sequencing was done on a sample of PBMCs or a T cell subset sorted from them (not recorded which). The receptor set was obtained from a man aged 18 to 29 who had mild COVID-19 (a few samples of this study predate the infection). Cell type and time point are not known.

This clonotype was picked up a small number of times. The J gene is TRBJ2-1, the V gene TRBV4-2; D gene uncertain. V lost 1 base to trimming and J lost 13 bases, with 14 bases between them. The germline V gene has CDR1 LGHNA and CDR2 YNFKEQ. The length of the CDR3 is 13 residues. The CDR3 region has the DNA TGTGCCAGCAGCCAAGGTGGTAGCTGGTTTCAGTTCTTC. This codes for CASSQGGSWFQFF.

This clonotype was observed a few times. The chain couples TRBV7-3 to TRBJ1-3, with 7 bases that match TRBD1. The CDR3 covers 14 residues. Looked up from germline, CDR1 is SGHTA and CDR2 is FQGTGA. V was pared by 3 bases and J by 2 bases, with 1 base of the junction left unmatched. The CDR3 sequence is CASSFDRAGNTIYF. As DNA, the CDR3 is TGTGCCAGCAGCTTCGACAGGGCTGGAAACACCATATATTTT.

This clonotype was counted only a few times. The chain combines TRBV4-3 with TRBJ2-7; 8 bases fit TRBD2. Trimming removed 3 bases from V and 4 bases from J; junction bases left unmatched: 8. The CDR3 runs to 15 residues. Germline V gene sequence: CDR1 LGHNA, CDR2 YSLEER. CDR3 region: CASSHRRGEKYEQYF. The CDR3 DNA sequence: TGCGCCAGCAGCCATCGGCGGGGGGAAAAATACGAGCAGTACTTC.

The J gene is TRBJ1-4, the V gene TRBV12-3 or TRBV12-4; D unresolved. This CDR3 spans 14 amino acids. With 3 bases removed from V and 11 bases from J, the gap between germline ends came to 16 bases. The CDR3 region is CASSLAARLKKLFF. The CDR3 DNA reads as TGTGCCAGCAGTTTGGCGGCACGACTGAAGAAACTGTTTTTT.

CDR3 in DNA: TGTGCCATCAGTGAGTCAGTTGAGGAGAAGAACACTGAAGCTTTCTTT. Translated, it gives CAISESVEEKNTEAFF. The V and J genes are TRBV10-3 and TRBJ1-1, with D unresolved. With 0 bases removed from V and 1 base from J, the gap between germline ends came to 12 bases. The CDR3 is 16 amino acids. The germline V gene encodes CDR1 ENHRY and CDR2 SYGVKD.

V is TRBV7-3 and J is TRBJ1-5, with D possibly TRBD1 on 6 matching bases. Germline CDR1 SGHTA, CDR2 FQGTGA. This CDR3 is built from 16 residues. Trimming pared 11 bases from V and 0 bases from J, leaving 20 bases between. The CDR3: CALSGQGMDSNQPQHF. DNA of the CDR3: TGTGCCCTCAGCGGGCAGGGGATGGATAGCAATCAGCCCCAGCATTTT. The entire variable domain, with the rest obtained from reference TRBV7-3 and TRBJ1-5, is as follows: GAGVSQTPSNKVTEKGKYVELRCDPISGHTALYWYRQSLGQGPEFLIYFQGTGAADDSGLPNDRFFAVRPEGSVSTLKIQRTERGDSAVYLCALSGQGMDSNQPQHFGDGTRLSIL.

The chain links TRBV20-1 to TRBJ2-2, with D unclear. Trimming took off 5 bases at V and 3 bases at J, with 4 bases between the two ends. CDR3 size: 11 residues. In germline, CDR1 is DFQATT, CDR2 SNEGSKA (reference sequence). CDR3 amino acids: CSAVDTGELFF. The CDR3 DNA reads TGCAGTGCTGTAGACACCGGGGAGCTGTTTTTT.

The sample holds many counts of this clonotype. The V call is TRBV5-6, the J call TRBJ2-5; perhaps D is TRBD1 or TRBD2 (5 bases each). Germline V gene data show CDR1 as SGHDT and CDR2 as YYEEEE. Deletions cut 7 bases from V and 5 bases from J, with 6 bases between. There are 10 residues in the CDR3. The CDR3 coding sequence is TGTGCCAGCGGGGGTGAGACCCAGTACTTC. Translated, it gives CASGGETQYF.

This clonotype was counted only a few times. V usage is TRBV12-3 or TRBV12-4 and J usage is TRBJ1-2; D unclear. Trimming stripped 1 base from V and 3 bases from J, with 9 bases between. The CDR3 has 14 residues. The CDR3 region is CASSLGPAHYGYTF. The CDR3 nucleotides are TGTGCCAGCAGTTTAGGGCCCGCTCACTATGGCTACACCTTC.

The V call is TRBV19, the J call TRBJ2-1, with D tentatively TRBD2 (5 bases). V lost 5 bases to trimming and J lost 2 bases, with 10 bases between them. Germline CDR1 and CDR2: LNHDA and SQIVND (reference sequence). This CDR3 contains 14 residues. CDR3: CASSREGTYNEQFF. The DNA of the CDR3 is TGTGCCAGTAGTCGAGAGGGAACCTACAATGAGCAGTTCTTC.

The CDR3 loop is CASSTGRGLTEAFF. CDR3 nucleotide sequence: TGTGCCAGCAGTACCGGACGGGGGCTCACTGAAGCTTTCTTT. This chain uses TRBV12-3 or TRBV12-4 with TRBJ1-1, with D possibly TRBD1 on 6 matching bases. Deletions cut 5 bases from V and 4 bases from J, with 14 bases between. This CDR3 has 14 amino acids.

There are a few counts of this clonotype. The CDR3 here is CASNYGQGSSEAFF. In nucleotides, the CDR3 is TGTGCCAGCAACTACGGACAGGGGTCCTCTGAAGCTTTCTTT. This chain links TRBV6-5 with TRBJ1-1, with 9 nucleotides matching TRBD1. Germline V gene data show CDR1 as MNHEY and CDR2 as SVGAGI. V gave up 7 bases and J gave up 6 bases; unmatched junction bases: 9. This CDR3 has 14 residues.

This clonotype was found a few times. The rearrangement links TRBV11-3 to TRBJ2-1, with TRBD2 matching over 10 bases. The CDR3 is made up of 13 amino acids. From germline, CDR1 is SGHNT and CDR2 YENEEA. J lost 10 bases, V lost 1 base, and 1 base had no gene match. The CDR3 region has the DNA TGTGCCAGCAGCTTAGGGACTAGCGGCGAGCAGTTCTTC. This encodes CASSLGTSGEQFF.

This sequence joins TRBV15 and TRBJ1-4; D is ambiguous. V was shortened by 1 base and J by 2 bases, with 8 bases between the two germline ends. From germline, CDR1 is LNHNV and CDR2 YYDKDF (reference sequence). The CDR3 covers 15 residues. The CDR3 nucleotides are TGTGCCACCAGCAGAGTTGGGCGGACTAATGAAAAACTGTTTTTT. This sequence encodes CATSRVGRTNEKLFF.

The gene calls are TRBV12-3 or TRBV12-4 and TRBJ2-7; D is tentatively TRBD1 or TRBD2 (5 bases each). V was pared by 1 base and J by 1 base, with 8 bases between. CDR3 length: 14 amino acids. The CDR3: CASSLGDGSYEQYF. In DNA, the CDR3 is TGTGCCAGCAGTTTAGGGGACGGTTCCTACGAGCAGTACTTC.

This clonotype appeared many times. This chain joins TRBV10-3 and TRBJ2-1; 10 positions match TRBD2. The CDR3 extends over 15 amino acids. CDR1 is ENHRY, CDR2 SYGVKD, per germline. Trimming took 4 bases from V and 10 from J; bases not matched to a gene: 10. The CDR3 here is CAISAGTSEVTEQFF. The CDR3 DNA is TGTGCCATCAGTGCGGGGACTAGCGAGGTCACGGAGCAGTTCTTC.

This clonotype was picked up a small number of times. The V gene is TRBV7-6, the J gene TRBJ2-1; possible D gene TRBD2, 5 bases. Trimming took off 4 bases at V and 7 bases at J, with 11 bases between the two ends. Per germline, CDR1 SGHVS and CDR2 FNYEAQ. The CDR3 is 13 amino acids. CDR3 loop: CASSSGLGNEQFF. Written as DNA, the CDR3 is TGTGCCAGCAGCTCCGGACTCGGTAATGAGCAGTTCTTC.

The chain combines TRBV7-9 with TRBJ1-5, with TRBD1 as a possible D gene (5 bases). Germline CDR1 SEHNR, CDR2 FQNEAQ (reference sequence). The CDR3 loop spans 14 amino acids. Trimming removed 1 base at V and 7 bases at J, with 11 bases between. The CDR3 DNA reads TGTGCCAGCAGCTTAGGGCAGGGCCCACAGCCCCAGCATTTT. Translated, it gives CASSLGQGPQPQHF.

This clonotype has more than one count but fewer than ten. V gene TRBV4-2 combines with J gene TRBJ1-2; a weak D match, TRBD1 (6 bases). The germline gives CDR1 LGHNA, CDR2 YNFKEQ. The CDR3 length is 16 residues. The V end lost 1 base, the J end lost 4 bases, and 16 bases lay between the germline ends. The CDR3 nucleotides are TGTGCCAGCAGCCAAGCTCCGGGACACGACCTCTATGGCTACACCTTC. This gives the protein CASSQAPGHDLYGYTF.

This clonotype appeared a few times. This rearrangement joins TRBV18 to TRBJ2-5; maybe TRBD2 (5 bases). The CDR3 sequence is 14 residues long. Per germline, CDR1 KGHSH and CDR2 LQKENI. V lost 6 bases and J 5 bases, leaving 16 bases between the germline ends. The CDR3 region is CASSPGDRGETQYF. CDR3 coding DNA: TGTGCCAGCTCCCCGGGCGACCGAGGGGAGACCCAGTACTTC.

In DNA, the CDR3 is TGTGCCAGCAGCCACCGCGGGACGGGGGACACTGAAGCTTTCTTT. Translation: CASSHRGTGDTEAFF. The rearrangement uses TRBV13 and TRBJ1-1; TRBD1 might be the D (5 bases). The CDR3 totals 15 residues. V lost 5 bases and J 3 bases, leaving 16 bases between the germline ends. Germline V lookup: CDR1 PRHDT, CDR2 FYEKMQ (reference sequence).

The CDR3 loop reads CSVEADTEAFF. In DNA form, the CDR3 reads TGCAGCGTTGAGGCGGACACTGAAGCTTTCTTT. V is TRBV29-1 and J is TRBJ1-1; D unclear. Germline-derived CDR1 and CDR2 are SQVTM and ANQGSEA. Trimming removed 3 bases from V and 3 bases from J, with 5 bases in between. The CDR3 is made up of 11 amino acids.

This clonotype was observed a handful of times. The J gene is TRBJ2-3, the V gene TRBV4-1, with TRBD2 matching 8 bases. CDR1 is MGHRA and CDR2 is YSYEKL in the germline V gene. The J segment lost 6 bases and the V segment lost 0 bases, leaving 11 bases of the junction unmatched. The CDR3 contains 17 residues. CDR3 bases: TGCGCCAGCAGCCAAGATGGGACGGGGGGGCCGTCGGATACGCAGTATTTT. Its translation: CASSQDGTGGPSDTQYF.

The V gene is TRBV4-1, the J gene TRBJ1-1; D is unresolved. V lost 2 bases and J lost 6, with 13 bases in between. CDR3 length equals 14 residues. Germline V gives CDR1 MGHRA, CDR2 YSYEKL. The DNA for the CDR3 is TGCGCCAGCAGCCAACAAAGGAAGGGTTCTGAAGCTTTCTTT. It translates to CASSQQRKGSEAFF.

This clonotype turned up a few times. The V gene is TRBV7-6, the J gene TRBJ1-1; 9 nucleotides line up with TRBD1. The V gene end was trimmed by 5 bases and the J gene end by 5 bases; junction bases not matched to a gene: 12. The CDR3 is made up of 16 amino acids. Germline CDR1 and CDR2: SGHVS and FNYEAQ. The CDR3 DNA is TGTGCCAGCAGCCCTTCGGGACAGGGTCGATGGACTGAAGCTTTCTTT. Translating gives CASSPSGQGRWTEAFF. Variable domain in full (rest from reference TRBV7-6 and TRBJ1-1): GAGVSQSPRYKVTKRGQDVALRCDPISGHVSLYWYRQALGQGPEFLTYFNYEAQQDKSGLPNDRFSAERPEGSISTLTIQRTEQRDSAMYRCASSPSGQGRWTEAFFGQGTRLTVV.

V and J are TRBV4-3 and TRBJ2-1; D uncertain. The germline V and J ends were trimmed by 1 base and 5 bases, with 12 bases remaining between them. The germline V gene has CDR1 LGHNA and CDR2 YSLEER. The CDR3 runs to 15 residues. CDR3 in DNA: TGCGCCAGCAGCCAAGGGGGTGAGTGGAACAATGAGCAGTTCTTC. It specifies CASSQGGEWNNEQFF.

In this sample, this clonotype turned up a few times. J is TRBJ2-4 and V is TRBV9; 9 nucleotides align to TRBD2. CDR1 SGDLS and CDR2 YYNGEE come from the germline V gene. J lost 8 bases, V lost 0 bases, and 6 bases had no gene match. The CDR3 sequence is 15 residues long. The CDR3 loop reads CASSVGVSGGHIQYF. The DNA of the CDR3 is TGTGCCAGCAGCGTAGGAGTTAGCGGGGGCCACATTCAGTACTTC.

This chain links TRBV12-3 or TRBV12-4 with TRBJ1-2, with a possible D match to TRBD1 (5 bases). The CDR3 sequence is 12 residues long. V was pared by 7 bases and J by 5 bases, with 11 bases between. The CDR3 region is CASNMGGYGYTF. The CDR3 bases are TGTGCCAGCAACATGGGGGGATATGGCTACACCTTC.

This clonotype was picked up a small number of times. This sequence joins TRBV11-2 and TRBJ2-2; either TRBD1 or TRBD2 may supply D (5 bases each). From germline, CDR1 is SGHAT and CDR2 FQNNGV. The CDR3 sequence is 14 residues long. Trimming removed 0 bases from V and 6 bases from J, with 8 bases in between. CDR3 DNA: TGTGCCAGCAGCTTAGATCGAGGGGCCGGGGAGCTGTTTTTT. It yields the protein CASSLDRGAGELFF.

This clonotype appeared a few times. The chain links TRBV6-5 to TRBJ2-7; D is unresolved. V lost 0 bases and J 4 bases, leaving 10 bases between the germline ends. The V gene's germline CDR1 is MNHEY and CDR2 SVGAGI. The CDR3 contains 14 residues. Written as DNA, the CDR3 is TGTGCCAGCAGTTACTCGACATGGGAATACGAGCAGTACTTC. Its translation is CASSYSTWEYEQYF.

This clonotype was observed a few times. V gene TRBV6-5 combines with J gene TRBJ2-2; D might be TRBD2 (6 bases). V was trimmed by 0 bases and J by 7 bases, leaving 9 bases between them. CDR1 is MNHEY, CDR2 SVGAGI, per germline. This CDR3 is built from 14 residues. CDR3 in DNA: TGTGCCAGCAGTTACTCTAGGGGAGGCGGGGAGCTGTTTTTT. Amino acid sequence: CASSYSRGGGELFF.